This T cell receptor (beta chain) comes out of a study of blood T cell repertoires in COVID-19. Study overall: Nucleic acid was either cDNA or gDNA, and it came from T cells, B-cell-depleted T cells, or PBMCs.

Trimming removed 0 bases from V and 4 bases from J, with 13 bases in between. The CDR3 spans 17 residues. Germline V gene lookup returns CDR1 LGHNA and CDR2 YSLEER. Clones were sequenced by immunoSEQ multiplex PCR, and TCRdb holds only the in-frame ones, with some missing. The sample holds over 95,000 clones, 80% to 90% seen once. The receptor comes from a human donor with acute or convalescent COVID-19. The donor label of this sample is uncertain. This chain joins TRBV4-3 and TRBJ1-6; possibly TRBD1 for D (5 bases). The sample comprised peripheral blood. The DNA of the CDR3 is TGCGCCAGCAGCCAAGATCCCTTAGGGGCGTATAATTCACCCCTCCACTTT. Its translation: CASSQDPLGAYNSPLHF.